The present TCR beta chain was sequenced within a study of blood T cell repertoires in COVID-19. At the level of the study: PBMCs, B-cell-depleted T cells, or T cells were the source of the cDNA or gDNA that made up the material.

Clones were read by immunoSEQ multiplex PCR, and TCRdb kept only the in-frame ones, dropping some. Seen here are fewer than 300,000 clones, 88% observed once, and the top ten hold almost 9.5%. The origin of this receptor is a man between 18 and 35 years old with active or convalescent COVID-19. Material: peripheral blood.

This CDR3 is CASSLADRRNEQYF. The CDR3 nucleotides read TGTGCCAGCAGCTTAGCGGACCGGAGGAACGAGCAGTACTTC. The rearrangement uses TRBV7-8 and TRBJ2-7; possible D gene TRBD2, 5 bases. The V gene's germline CDR1 is SGHVS and CDR2 FQNEAQ. V lost 0 bases, J lost 5 bases, and 11 bases lay in between. The CDR3 runs to 14 residues.